A selection of T cell receptor beta chains follows, all from one sample in a study of vaccination and CD4 T cells after COVID-19. TCRdb processed the PCR reads anew with MiXCR; each CDR3 protein has one entry. The sample has 25,000 or so distinct CDR3 sequences, about 50% seen once. Sequencing was performed on CD4+ T cells from blood, taken about 7 months after SARS-CoV-2 vaccination. These receptors all come from a human donor who had recovered from COVID-19. CDR3s include the opening cysteine and the closing phenylalanine or tryptophan. D genes are given only for firm matches. Some rows mark clone size as missing; the rest say once, few, many or name a class of expanded clone.

V	J	D	size	DNA	CDR3
TRBV6-5	TRBJ2-5	TRBD2	.	TGTGCCAGCAGTTACTCCCCGGGACTAGCGGGAGGTTCAGAGACCCAGTACTTC	CASSYSPGLAGGSETQYF
TRBV27	TRBJ2-7	TRBD2	.	TGTGCCAGCAGTCTAGCTAGCGGGAGGGAGGACGAGCAGTACTTC	CASSLASGREDEQYF
TRBV7-9	TRBJ2-5	.	.	TGTGCCAGCAGCTCAACAAGGGGCTGGGAAGAGACCCAGTACTTC	CASSSTRGWEETQYF
TRBV12-2	TRBJ2-1	.	medium-sized	TGTGCAAGTCGCGTTCGTGGGCCGCGTTACAATGAGCAGTTCTTC	CASRVRGPRYNEQFF
TRBV28	TRBJ2-5	TRBD1	few	TGTGCCAGCAGTCTACCGACAGGGCTGGAGACCCAGTACTTC	CASSLPTGLETQYF
TRBV6-4	TRBJ2-1	.	few	TGTGCCAGCAGTGAGACAGTGTCGGATGTCAATGAGCAGTTCTTC	CASSETVSDVNEQFF
TRBV19	TRBJ2-5	TRBD2	few	TGTGCCAGTAGTATAGGAGGCGGGAGCCCAGAGACCCAGTACTTC	CASSIGGGSPETQYF
TRBV7-2	TRBJ2-7	.	once	TGTGCCAGCAGCTTAGAACAGGGAAGCTCCTACGAGCAGTACTTC	CASSLEQGSSYEQYF
TRBV28	TRBJ2-7	TRBD1	.	TGTGCCAGCAGTCGATCCGGGACAGGGTCCTACGAGCAGTACTTC	CASSRSGTGSYEQYF
TRBV6-2/TRBV6-3	TRBJ1-2	.	once	TGTGCCAGCAGGGATACAGCTCACTATGGCTACACCTTC	CASRDTAHYGYTF
TRBV20-1	TRBJ2-2	.	.	TGCAGTGCCAGGGCTCACCCGAACACCGGGGAGCTGTTTTTT	CSARAHPNTGELFF
TRBV11-1	TRBJ2-3	.	few	TGTGCCAGCACCTTCGAGCGGGGCACAGATACGCAGTATTTT	CASTFERGTDTQYF
TRBV7-2	TRBJ2-5	TRBD2	few	TGTGCCAGCAGCCCGACTAGCGGGAGGGCTAGGGAGACCCAGTACTTC	CASSPTSGRARETQYF
TRBV27	TRBJ2-3	.	.	TGTGCCAGCAGCCCAACCCGAGGGCGGGGAGAGGCAAATACGCAGTATTTT	CASSPTRGRGEANTQYF
TRBV7-2	TRBJ2-1	TRBD2	.	TGTGCCAGCAGCTGGACTAGCGGGGGTTTAGGTTATGAGCAGTTCTTC	CASSWTSGGLGYEQFF
TRBV27	TRBJ2-7	.	.	TGTGCCAGCAGTTCTTTTGGCGGGGCTTCCTACGAGCAGTACTTC	CASSSFGGASYEQYF
TRBV28	TRBJ2-2	.	.	TGTGCCAGCACCCTCAGGAGGGTCGTAGCCGGGGAGCTGTTTTTT	CASTLRRVVAGELFF
TRBV15	TRBJ2-1	TRBD2	.	TGTGCCACCAGCCCACGCCCCCGTCTAGCGGGAGTCTACAATGAGCAGTTCTTC	CATSPRPRLAGVYNEQFF
TRBV28	TRBJ2-4	.	.	TGTGCCAGCAGTTTCTCCCAGGGTGTCGACATTCAGTACTTC	CASSFSQGVDIQYF
TRBV19	TRBJ1-5	TRBD1	few	TGTGCCAGTAGTATATCGCACGGACAGGGCAATCAGCCCCAGCATTTT	CASSISHGQGNQPQHF
TRBV20-1	TRBJ2-5	.	few	TGCAGTGCTAAATGGAGGGGAGAAGTGGAGACCCAGTACTTC	CSAKWRGEVETQYF